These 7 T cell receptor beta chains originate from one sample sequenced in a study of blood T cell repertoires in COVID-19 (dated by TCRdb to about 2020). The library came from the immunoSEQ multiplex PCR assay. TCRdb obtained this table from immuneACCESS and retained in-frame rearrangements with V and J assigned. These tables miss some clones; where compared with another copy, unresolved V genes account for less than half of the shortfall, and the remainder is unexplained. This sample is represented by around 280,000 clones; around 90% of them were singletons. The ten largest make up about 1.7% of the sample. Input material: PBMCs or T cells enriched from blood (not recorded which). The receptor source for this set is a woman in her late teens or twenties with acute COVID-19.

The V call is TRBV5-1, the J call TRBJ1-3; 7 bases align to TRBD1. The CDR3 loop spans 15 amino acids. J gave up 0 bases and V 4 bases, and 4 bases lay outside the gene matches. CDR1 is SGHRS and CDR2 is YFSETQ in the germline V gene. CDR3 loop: CASSVTGVSGNTIYF. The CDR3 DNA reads TGCGCCAGCAGCGTTACAGGGGTCTCTGGAAACACCATATATTTT.

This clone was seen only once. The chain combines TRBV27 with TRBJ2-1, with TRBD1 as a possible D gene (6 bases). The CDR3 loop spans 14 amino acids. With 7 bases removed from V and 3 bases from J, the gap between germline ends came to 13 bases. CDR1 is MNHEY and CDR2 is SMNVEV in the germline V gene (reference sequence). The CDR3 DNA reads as TGTGCCAGCACGAAATGGACAGACTACAATGAGCAGTTCTTC. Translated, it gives CASTKWTDYNEQFF.

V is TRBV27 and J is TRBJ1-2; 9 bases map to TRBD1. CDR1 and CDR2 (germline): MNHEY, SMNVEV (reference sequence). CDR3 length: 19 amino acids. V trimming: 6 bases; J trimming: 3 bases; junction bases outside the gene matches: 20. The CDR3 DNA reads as TGTGCCAGCAGACCCTCGGCCCCCACACAGGGGGCGGACGACTATGGCTACACCTTC. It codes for CASRPSAPTQGADDYGYTF.

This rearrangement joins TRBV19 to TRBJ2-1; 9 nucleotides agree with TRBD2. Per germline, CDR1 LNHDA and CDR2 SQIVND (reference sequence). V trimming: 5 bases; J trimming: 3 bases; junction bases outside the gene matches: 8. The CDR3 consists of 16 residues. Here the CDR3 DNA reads TGTGCCAGTAGTCCCCCGGGACTAGCTGACTACAATGAGCAGTTCTTC. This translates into CASSPPGLADYNEQFF.

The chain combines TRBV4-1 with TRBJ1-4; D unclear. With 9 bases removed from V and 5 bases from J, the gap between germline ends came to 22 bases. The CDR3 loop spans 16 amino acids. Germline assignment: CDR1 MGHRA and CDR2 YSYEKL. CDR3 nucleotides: TGCGCCAGTCACGACCGGAGGACGACCTCAAATGAAAAACTGTTTTTT. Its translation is CASHDRRTTSNEKLFF.

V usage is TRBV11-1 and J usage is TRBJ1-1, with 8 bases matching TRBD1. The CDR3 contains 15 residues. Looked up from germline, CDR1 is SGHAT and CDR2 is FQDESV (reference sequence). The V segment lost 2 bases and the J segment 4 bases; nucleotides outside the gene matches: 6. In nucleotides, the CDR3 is TGTGCCAGCAGCTTACTAGGGACAGGTGGCACTGAAGCTTTCTTT. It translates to CASSLLGTGGTEAFF. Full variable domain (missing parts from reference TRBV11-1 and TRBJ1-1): EAEVAQSPRYKITEKSQAVAFWCDPISGHATLYWYRQILGQGPELLVQFQDESVVDDSQLPKDRFSAERLKGVDSTLKIQPAELGDSAMYLCASSLLGTGGTEAFFGQGTRLTVV.

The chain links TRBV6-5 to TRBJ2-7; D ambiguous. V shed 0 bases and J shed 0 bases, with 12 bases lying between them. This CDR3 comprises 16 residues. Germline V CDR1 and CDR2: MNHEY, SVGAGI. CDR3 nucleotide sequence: TGTGCCAGCAGTTACTCAATCCGCGGTCCCTCCTACGAGCAGTACTTC. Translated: CASSYSIRGPSYEQYF.